These 8 T cell receptor beta chains were all obtained from the same sample, sequenced in a study of cytomegalovirus exposure and HLA in healthy donors. Primers for the PCR totalled 60 Vbeta and 13 Jbeta. Clones were sequenced by immunoSEQ multiplex PCR, and TCRdb holds only the in-frame ones, with some missing. The data show fewer than 200,000 clones, around 75% seen once. Sample: PBMCs. Source of these receptors: a female donor in good health and CMV-seronegative.

The chain links TRBV21-1 to TRBJ2-7; the table's D call, TRBD1, was not checked against the DNA. TRBV21-1 is tagged as a pseudogene. The CDR3 spans 16 residues. For the CDR3, the DNA is TGTGCCAGCAGCAAAGCAGGGTGGGACAGGGGTAACGAGCAGTACTTC. It codes for CASSKAGWDRGNEQYF.

The chain joins TRBV30 to TRBJ1-5; the D is unclear. The CDR3 loop spans 12 amino acids. Germline CDR1 reads GTSNPN; CDR2 reads SVGIG (reference sequence). Trimming removed 3 bases from V and 4 bases from J, with 7 bases in between. The CDR3 loop is CAWSKSNQPQHF. Here the CDR3 DNA reads TGTGCCTGGAGCAAGAGTAATCAGCCCCAGCATTTT.

V gene TRBV5-4 combines with J gene TRBJ2-3; TRBD1 aligns across 7 bases. Trimming removed 0 bases from V and 3 bases from J; junction bases left unmatched: 4. The germline V gene has CDR1 SGHNT and CDR2 YYREEE (reference sequence). This CDR3 is built from 15 residues. DNA for the CDR3: TGTGCCAGCAGCTTGGAGGGACAGCCTACAGATACGCAGTATTTT. Its protein is CASSLEGQPTDTQYF.

The rearrangement uses TRBV6-4 and TRBJ2-7; the match to TRBD1 covers 7 bases. Germline V CDR1 and CDR2: MRHNA, SNTAGT. Germline trimming cut 5 bases from V and 3 bases from J; bases unmatched to any gene: 16. The CDR3 is made up of 17 amino acids. CDR3 region: CASSPAGTDSPNYEQYF. The DNA for the CDR3 is TGTGCCAGCAGTCCGGCCGGGACAGACTCTCCCAACTACGAGCAGTACTTC.

The V call is TRBV14, the J call TRBJ2-3, with D hard to call. This CDR3 has 13 residues. V lost 2 bases to trimming and J lost 7 bases, with 10 bases between them. Germline V gene lookup returns CDR1 SGHDN and CDR2 FVKESK. The CDR3 coding sequence is TGTGCCAGCAGCCAAACACCCGTGAATACGCAGTATTTT. This sequence encodes CASSQTPVNTQYF.

The rearrangement links TRBV9 to TRBJ2-7; 7 bases line up with TRBD1. V was pared by 0 bases and J by 2 bases, with 8 bases of the junction left unmatched. Germline V gene data show CDR1 as SGDLS and CDR2 as YYNGEE. The CDR3 contains 16 residues. CDR3 residues: CASSVAEGARTYEQYF. The CDR3 DNA follows: TGTGCCAGCAGCGTAGCTGAGGGGGCGCGGACCTACGAGCAGTACTTC.

The gene calls are TRBV5-1 and TRBJ2-1; 13 positions match TRBD2. CDR1 is SGHRS, CDR2 YFSETQ, per germline. The CDR3 is 18 amino acids. J lost 3 bases, V lost 0 bases, and 6 bases had no gene match. CDR3 sequence reads: CASSLGLAGGVVYNEQFF. The CDR3 coding sequence is TGCGCCAGCAGCTTGGGACTAGCGGGAGGAGTTGTCTACAATGAGCAGTTCTTC.

This clone showed up just a few times. The CDR3 loop is CASSQTTGTGEKLFF. The CDR3 DNA reads TGCGCCAGCAGCCAAACCACAGGGACAGGGGAAAAACTGTTTTTT. The chain recombines TRBV4-1 with TRBJ1-4, with TRBD1 matching 9 bases. Trimming cost V 2 bases and J 8 bases; bases outside gene matches: 6. From germline, CDR1 is MGHRA and CDR2 YSYEKL. The CDR3 sequence is 15 residues long.